This T cell receptor beta chain was recovered during a study of regulatory T cells. Points from the study as a whole: Regulatory T cells showed the strongest V-J pair restriction and V/J gene skewing among patient repertoires. Compared with autologous conventional CD4+ cells and control regulatory cells, CD3G-deficient regulatory T cells showed reduced diversity.

Amplification used 52 TRBV primers and 13 TRBJ primers. Measured with immunoSEQ multiplex PCR; TCRdb has only the in-frame clones, and not every one. This table has some 6,100 clones, around 89% appearing once. As for this clone: Its antigen is not known.

Germline V gene sequence: CDR1 SGHDN, CDR2 FVKESK. V shed 4 bases and J shed 1 base, with 9 bases lying between them. The length of the CDR3 is 14 residues. All CD3G-deficient patients showed autoimmunity, more severe in two. Patients aged 2 to 39 years had fewer naive T cells. CD4+ T cells were divided by sorting: CD25-high CD127-low Tregs, CD25-low CD127-high conventional cells. This chain connects TRBV14 to TRBJ2-3; D may be TRBD1 (5 bases). The sequence was collected from a person under 35 with CD3G deficiency. Specimen: CD4+ Tregs sorted from blood. As DNA, the CDR3 is TGTGCCAGCAGCCGGGGCGGAGGCACAGATACGCAGTATTTT. This codes for CASSRGGGTDTQYF.